Here is one T cell receptor beta chain with its context. The record originates from a study of T cell responses to AZD1222 COVID-19 vaccine. The germline V gene encodes CDR1 SGHNT and CDR2 YENEEA. The CDR3 contains 13 residues. The V end was cut by 0 bases, the J end by 8 bases, with 10 bases between. Produced via immunoSEQ multiplex PCR; TCRdb's table is partial and in-frame only. In the table there are 66,000 or so clones, over 75% of which are singletons. This TCR was recovered from an adult in good health. J is TRBJ1-2 and V is TRBV11-3; D is unclear. This specimen was peripheral blood, taken on day 0 of AZD1222 vaccination. The CDR3 DNA sequence: TGTGCCAGCAGCTTAGATCCCAGTTGGGGCTACACCTTC. As protein: CASSLDPSWGYTF.